This TCR beta chain emerged from a study of beta chain features in type 1 diabetes. Study results and caveats: A moderate, significant TCRB CDR3 shortening appeared in type 1 diabetes across four CD4+ subsets.

This CDR3 comprises 15 residues. V dropped 3 bases and J dropped 0 bases, with 9 bases sitting between them. The germline V gene encodes CDR1 SGDLS and CDR2 YYNGEE. About this clone: The antigen remains unidentified.

Investigators reverse transcribed all isolated RNA, so they sequenced expressed TCRB transcripts. TCRdb's copy holds only in-frame clones and misses some; the assay was immunoSEQ multiplex PCR. The table lists more than 300,000 clones, over 8.5% of them singletons. The sequenced material came from central memory CD4+ T cells from blood. The chain couples TRBV9 to TRBJ2-2; no clear D gene. The origin of this receptor is a young man with type 1 diabetes. The CDR3 DNA is TGTGCCAGCAGCGCAGAGCCTGCGAACACCGGGGAGCTGTTTTTT. Translating it yields CASSAEPANTGELFF.